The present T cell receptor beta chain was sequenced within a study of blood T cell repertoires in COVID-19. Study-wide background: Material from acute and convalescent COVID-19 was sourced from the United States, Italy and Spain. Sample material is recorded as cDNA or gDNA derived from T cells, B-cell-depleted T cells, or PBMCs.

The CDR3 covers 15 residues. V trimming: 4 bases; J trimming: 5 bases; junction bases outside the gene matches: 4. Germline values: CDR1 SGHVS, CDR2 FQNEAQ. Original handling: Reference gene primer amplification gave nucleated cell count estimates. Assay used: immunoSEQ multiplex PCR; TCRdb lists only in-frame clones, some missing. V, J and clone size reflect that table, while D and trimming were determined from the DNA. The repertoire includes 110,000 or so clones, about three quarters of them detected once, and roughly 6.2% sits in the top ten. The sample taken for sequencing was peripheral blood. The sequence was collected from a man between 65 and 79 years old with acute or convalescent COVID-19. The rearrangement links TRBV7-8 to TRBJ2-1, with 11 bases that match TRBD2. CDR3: CASSWGLAVNNEQFF. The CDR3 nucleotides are TGTGCCAGCAGCTGGGGACTAGCGGTAAACAATGAGCAGTTCTTC.